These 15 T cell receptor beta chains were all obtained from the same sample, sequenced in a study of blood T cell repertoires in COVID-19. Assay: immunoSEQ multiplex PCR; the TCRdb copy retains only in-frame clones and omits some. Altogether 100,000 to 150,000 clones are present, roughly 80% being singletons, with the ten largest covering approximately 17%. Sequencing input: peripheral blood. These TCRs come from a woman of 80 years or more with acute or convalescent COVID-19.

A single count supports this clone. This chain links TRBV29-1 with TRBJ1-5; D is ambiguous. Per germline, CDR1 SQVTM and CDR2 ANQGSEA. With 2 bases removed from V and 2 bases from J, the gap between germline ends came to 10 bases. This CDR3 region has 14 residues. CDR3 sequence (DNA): TGCAGCGTTGAAACGGGGAATGGCAATCAGCCCCAGCATTTT. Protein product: CSVETGNGNQPQHF.

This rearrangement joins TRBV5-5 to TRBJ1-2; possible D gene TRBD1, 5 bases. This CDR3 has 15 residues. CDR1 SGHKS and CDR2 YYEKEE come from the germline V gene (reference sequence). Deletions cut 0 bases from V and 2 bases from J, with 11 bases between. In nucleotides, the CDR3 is TGTGCCAGCAGCTTGGGGGCAGGGTCCAACTATGGCTACACCTTC. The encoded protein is CASSLGAGSNYGYTF.

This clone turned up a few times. Written as DNA, the CDR3 is TGTGCCACAAGACAGGGCTACTCTTCTAGCACAGATACGCAGTATTTT. Amino acids: CATRQGYSSSTDTQYF. This rearrangement joins TRBV5-4 to TRBJ2-3, with 7 bases lining up with TRBD1. V lost 9 bases to trimming and J lost 0 bases; unmatched junction nucleotides: 13. Per the germline V gene, CDR1 is SGHNT and CDR2 is YYREEE (reference sequence). This CDR3 comprises 16 residues.

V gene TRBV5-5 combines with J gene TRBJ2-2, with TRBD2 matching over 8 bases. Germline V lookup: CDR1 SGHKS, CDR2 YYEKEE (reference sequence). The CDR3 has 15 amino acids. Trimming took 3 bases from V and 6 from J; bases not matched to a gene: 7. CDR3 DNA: TGTGCCAGCAGCTCCCCAGCGGGAGTATCCGGGGAGCTGTTTTTT. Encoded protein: CASSSPAGVSGELFF.

The CDR3, as DNA: TGTGCCTGGAGTGCGAGACAGGGAATCACAGATACGCAGTATTTT. Translation gives CAWSARQGITDTQYF. The chain links TRBV30 to TRBJ2-3; 7 positions match TRBD1. The V segment lost 1 base and the J segment 2 bases; nucleotides outside the gene matches: 6. The CDR3 has 15 residues. Per the germline V gene, CDR1 is GTSNPN and CDR2 is SVGIG (reference sequence).

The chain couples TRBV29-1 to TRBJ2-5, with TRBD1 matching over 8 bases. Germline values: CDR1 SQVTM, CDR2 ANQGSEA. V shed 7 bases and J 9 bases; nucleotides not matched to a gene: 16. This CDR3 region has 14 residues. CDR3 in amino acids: CSGMIQGEKRAQYF. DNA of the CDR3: TGCAGCGGCATGATACAGGGGGAGAAAAGAGCCCAGTACTTC.

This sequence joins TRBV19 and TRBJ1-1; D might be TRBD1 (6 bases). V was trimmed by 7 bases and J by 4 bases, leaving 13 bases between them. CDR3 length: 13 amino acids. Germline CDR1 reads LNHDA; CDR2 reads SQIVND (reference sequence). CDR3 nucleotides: TGTGCCAGTAATTCAGGGGCGGCCACTGAAGCTTTCTTT. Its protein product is CASNSGAATEAFF.

The CDR3 reads CASSPQMDSGEQYF. The CDR3 DNA reads TGTGCCAGCTCACCACAGATGGACAGCGGCGAGCAGTACTTC. This chain connects TRBV18 to TRBJ2-7; D possibly corresponds to TRBD1 (6 bases). V gave up 1 base and J gave up 6 bases, with 13 bases separating them. The germline CDR1 and CDR2 sequences are KGHSH and LQKENI. This CDR3 region has 14 residues. Together with reference TRBV18 and TRBJ2-7, the CDR3 gives the full variable domain: NAGVMQNPRHLVRRRGQEARLRCSPMKGHSHVYWYRQLPEEGLKFMVYLQKENIIDESGMPKERFSAEFPKEGPSILRIQQVVRGDSAAYFCASSPQMDSGEQYFGPGTRLTVT.

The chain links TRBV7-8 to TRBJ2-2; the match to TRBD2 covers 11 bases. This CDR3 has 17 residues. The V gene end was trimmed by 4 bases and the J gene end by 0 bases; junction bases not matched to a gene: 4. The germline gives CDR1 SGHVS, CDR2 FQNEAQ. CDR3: CASSSRLAGTNTGELFF. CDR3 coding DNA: TGTGCCAGCAGCTCACGACTAGCGGGGACGAACACCGGGGAGCTGTTTTTT.

The CDR3 loop reads CASSQTFGGQFF. DNA of the CDR3: TGTGCCAGCAGCCAAACCTTCGGGGGGCAGTTCTTC. The chain links TRBV5-6 to TRBJ2-1; D may be TRBD2 (6 bases). Trimming took off 4 bases at V and 12 bases at J, with 14 bases between the two ends. This CDR3 contains 12 residues. Germline V gene lookup returns CDR1 SGHDT and CDR2 YYEEEE. Supplemented by reference TRBV5-6 and TRBJ2-1, the full variable domain reads DAGVTQSPTHLIKTRGQQVTLRCSPKSGHDTVSWYQQALGQGPQFIFQYYEEEERQRGNFPDRFSGHQFPNYSSELNVNALLLGDSALYLCASSQTFGGQFFGPGTRLTVL.

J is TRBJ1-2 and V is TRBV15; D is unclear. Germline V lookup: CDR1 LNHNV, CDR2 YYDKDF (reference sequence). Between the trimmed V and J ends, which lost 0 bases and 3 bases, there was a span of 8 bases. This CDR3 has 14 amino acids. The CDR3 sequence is CATSRDYTDYGYTF. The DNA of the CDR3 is TGTGCCACCAGCAGAGATTATACAGACTATGGCTACACCTTC.

This CDR3 reads CASSFQGITGELFF. Here the CDR3 DNA reads TGTGCCAGCAGCTTTCAGGGGATCACCGGGGAGCTGTTTTTT. The chain employs TRBV5-4 and TRBJ2-2, with D perhaps matching TRBD1 (6 bases). The CDR3 runs to 14 residues. Germline V gene data show CDR1 as SGHNT and CDR2 as YYREEE (reference sequence). Trimming shortened V by 2 bases and J by 4 bases, and 9 bases separated the two germline ends. Full variable domain (outside the CDR3, taken from reference TRBV5-4 and TRBJ2-2): ETGVTQSPTHLIKTRGQQVTLRCSSQSGHNTVSWYQQALGQGPQFIFQYYREEENGRGNFPPRFSGLQFPNYSSELNVNALELDDSALYLCASSFQGITGELFFGEGSRLTVL.

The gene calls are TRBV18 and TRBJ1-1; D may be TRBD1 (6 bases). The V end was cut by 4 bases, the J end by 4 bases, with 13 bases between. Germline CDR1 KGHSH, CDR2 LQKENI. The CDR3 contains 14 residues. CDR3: CASSQTQGITEAFF. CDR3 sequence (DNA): TGTGCCAGCTCACAGACACAGGGTATCACTGAAGCTTTCTTT.

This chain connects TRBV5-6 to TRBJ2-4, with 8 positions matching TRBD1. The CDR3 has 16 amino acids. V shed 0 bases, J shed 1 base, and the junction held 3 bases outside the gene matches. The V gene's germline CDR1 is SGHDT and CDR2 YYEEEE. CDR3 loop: CASSLADRVAKNIQYF. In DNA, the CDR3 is TGTGCCAGCAGCTTGGCGGACAGGGTGGCCAAAAACATTCAGTACTTC.

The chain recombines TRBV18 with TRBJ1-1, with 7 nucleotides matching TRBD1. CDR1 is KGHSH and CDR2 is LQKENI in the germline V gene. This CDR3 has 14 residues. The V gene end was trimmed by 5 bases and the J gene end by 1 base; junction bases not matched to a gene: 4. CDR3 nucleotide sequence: TGTGCCAGCTCAACGGGACAGCAGAACACTGAAGCTTTCTTT. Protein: CASSTGQQNTEAFF.